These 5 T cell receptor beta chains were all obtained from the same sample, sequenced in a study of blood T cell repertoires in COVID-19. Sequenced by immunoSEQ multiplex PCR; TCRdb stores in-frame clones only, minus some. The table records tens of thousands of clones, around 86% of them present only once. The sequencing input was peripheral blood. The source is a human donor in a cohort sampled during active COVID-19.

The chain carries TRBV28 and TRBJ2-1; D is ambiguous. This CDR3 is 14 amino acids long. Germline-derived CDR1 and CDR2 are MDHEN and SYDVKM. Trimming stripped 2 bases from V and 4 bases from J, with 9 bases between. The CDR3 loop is CASSLAVDYNEQFF. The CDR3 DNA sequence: TGTGCCAGCAGTTTAGCGGTCGATTACAATGAGCAGTTCTTC.

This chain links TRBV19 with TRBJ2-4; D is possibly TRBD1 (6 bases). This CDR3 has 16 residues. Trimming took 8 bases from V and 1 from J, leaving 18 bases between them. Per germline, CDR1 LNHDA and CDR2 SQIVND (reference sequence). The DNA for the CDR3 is TGTGCCAGTGGGAGACAGGAACTAGTGGCCAAAAACATTCAGTACTTC. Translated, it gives CASGRQELVAKNIQYF.

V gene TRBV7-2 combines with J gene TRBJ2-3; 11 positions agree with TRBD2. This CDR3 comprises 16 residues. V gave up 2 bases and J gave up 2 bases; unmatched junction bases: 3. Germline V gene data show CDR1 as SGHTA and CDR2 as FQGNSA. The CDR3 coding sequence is TGTGCCAGCAGCTTATCGACTAGCGGGGACACAGATACGCAGTATTTT. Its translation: CASSLSTSGDTDTQYF.

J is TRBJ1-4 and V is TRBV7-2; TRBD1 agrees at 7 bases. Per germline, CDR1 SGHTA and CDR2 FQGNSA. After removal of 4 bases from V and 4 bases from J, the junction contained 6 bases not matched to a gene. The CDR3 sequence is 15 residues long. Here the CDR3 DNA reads TGTGCCAGCAGCTATAGACAGGGAGATAATGAAAAACTGTTTTTT. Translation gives CASSYRQGDNEKLFF.

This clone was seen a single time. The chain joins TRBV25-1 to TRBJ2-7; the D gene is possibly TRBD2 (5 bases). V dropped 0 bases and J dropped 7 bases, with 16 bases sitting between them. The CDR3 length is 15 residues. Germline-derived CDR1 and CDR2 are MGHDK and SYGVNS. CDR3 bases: TGTGCCAGCAGTGAATATGGTCCGGCGTCGGGGGAGCAGTACTTC. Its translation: CASSEYGPASGEQYF.